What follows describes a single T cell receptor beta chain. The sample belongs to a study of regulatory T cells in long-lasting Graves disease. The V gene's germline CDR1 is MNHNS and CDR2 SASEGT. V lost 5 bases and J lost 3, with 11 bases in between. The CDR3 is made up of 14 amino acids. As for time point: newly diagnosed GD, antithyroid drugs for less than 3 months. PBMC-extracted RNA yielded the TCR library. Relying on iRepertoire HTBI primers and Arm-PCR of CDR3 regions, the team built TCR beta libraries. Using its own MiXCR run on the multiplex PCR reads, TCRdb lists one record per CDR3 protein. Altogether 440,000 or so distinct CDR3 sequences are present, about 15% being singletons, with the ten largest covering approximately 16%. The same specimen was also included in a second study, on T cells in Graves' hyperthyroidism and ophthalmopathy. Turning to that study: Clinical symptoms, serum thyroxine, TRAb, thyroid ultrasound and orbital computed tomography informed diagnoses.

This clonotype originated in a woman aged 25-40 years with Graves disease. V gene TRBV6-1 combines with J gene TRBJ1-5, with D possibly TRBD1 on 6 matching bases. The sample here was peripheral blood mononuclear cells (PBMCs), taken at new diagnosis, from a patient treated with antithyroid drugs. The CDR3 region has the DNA TGTGCCAGCAGTAATACAGGGAACAATCAGCCCCAGCATTTT. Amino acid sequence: CASSNTGNNQPQHF.